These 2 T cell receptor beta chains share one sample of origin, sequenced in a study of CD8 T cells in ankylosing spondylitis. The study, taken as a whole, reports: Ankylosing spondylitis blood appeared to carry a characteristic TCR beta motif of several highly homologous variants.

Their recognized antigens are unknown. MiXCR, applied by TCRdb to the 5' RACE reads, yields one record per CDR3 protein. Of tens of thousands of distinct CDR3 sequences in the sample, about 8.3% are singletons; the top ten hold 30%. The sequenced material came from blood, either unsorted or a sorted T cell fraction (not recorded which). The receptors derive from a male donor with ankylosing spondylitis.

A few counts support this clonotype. The CDR3 is CASSEYDEEKVLGGQAANYGYTF. CDR3 coding DNA: TGTGCCAGCAGTGAATATGACGAAGAAAAGGTTTTAGGGGGGCAGGCAGCTAACTATGGCTACACCTTC. The chain employs TRBV25-1 and TRBJ1-2, with D perhaps TRBD1 (6 bases). The CDR3 extends over 23 amino acids. V lost 0 bases, J lost 0 bases, and 32 bases lay in between. The germline V gene has CDR1 MGHDK and CDR2 SYGVNS.

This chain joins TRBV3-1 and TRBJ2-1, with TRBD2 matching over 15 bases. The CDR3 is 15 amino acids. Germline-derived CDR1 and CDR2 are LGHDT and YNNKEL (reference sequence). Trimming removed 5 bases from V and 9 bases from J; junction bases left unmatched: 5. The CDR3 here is CASSGEGLAGGEQFF. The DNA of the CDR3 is TGTGCCAGCAGCGGGGAGGGACTAGCGGGAGGTGAGCAGTTCTTC.